This entry describes one TCR beta chain. This sample is part of a study of blood T cell repertoires in COVID-19. Germline V CDR1 and CDR2: SGHDN, FVKESK. Deletions cut 4 bases from V and 4 bases from J, with 16 bases between. The CDR3 length is 15 residues. In the original analysis: Estimation of nucleated cell counts relied on the amplification of reference gene primers. Measured with immunoSEQ multiplex PCR; TCRdb has only the in-frame clones, and not every one. Clone size and the V and J calls come from that table; the DNA yielded D and trimming. The sample lists 210,000 or so clones; 81% were seen once.

The chain couples TRBV14 to TRBJ2-5; D is ambiguous. The sequence derives from a woman aged 45 to 65 with acute COVID-19. The sample comprised PBMCs or T cells enriched from blood (not recorded which). CDR3 protein: CASSREVAVRETQYF. In DNA form, the CDR3 reads TGTGCCAGCAGCCGCGAGGTGGCAGTTCGAGAGACCCAGTACTTC.